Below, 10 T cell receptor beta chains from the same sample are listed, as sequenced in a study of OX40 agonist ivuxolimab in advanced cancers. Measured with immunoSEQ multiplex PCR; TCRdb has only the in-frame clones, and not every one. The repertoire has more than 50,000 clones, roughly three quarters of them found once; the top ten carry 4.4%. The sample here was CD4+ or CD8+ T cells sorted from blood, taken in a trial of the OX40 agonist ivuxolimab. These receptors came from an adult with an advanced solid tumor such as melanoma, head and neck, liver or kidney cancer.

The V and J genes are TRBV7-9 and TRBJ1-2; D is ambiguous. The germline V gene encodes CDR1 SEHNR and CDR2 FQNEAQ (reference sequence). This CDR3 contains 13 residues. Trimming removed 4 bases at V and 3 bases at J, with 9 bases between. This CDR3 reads CASSSPGHYGYTF. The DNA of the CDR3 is TGTGCCAGCAGCTCCCCCGGTCACTATGGCTACACCTTC.

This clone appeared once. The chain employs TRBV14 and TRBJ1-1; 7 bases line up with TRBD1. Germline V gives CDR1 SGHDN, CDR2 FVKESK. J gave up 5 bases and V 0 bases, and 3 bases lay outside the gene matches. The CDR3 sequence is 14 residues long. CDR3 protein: CASSQDLTGTEAFF. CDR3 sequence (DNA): TGTGCCAGCAGCCAAGATTTGACAGGGACTGAAGCTTTCTTT.

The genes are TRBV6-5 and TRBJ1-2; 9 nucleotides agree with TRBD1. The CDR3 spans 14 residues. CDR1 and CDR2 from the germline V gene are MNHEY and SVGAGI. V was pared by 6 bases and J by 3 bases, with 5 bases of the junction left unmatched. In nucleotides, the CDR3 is TGTGCCAGCAGCCTACAGGGGGCTGACTATGGCTACACCTTC. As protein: CASSLQGADYGYTF.

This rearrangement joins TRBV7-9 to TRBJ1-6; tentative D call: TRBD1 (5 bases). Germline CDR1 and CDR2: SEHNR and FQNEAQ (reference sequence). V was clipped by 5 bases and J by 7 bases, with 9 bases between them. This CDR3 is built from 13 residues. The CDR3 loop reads CASSERQNSPLHF. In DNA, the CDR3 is TGTGCCAGCAGCGAAAGACAGAATTCACCCCTCCACTTT.

In DNA form, the CDR3 reads TGTGCCAGCTCCTTCGAGCGGAACACTGAAGCTTTCTTT. The encoded protein is CASSFERNTEAFF. V gene TRBV18 combines with J gene TRBJ1-1; D unresolved. Trimming pared 6 bases from V and 1 base from J, leaving 9 bases between. CDR1 is KGHSH and CDR2 is LQKENI in the germline V gene. The CDR3 is 13 residues long. Using reference TRBV18 and TRBJ1-1 for the parts outside the CDR3, the full variable domain is NAGVMQNPRHLVRRRGQEARLRCSPMKGHSHVYWYRQLPEEGLKFMVYLQKENIIDESGMPKERFSAEFPKEGPSILRIQQVVRGDSAAYFCASSFERNTEAFFGQGTRLTVV.

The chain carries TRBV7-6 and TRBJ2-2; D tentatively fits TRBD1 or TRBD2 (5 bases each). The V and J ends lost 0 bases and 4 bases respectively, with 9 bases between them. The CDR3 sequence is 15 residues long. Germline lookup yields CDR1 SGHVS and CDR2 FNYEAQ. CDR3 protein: CASSLAVGGTGELFF. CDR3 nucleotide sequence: TGTGCCAGCAGCTTAGCGGTTGGGGGCACCGGGGAGCTGTTTTTT.

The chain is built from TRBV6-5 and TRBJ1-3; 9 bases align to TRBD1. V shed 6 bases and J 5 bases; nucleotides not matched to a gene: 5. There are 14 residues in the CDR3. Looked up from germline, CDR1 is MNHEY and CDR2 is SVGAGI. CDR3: CASSPGQGRNTIYF. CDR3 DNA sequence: TGTGCCAGCAGCCCCGGACAGGGGAGAAACACCATATATTTT.

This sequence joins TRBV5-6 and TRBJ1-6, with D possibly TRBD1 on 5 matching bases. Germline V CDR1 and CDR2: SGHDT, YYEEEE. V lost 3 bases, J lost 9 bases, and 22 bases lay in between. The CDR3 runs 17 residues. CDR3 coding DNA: TGTGCCAGCAGCTCGGGACTGCCGAGGGCAATTGGTTCACCCCTCCACTTT. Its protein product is CASSSGLPRAIGSPLHF.

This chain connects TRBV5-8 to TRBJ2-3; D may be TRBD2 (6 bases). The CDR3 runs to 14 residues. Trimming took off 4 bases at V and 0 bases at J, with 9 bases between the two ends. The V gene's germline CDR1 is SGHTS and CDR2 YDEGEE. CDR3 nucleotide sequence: TGTGCCAGCAGCGTTAGCGGTAGCACAGATACGCAGTATTTT. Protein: CASSVSGSTDTQYF.

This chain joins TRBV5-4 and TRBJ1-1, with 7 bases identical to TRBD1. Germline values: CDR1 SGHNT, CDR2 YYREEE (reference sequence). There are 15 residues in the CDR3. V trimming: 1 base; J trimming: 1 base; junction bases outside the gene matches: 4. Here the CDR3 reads CASSLKGAGNTEAFF. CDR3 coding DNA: TGTGCCAGCAGCTTGAAGGGGGCGGGGAACACTGAAGCTTTCTTT.